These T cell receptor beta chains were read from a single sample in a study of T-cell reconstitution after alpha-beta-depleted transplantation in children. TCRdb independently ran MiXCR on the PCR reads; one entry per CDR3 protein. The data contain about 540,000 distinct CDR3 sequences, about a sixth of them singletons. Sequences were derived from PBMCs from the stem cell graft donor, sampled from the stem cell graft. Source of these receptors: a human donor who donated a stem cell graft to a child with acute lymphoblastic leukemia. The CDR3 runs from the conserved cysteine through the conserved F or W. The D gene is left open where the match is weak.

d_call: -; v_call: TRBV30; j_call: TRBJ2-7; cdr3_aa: CAWSVSSYEQYF
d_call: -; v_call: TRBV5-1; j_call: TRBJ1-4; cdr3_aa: CASSLRGGTNEKLFF
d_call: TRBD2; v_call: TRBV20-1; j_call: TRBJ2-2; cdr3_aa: CSARDPKAGPGGELFF
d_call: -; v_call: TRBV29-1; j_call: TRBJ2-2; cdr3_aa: CSDPCRGTPNTGELFF
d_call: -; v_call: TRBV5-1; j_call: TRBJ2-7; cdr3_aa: CASSLSTVYEQYF
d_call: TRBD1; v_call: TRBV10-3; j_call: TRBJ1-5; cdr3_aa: CAISESLTGAVGGNQPQHF
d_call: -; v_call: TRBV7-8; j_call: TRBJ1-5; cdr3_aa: CASSLGRTGNQPQHF
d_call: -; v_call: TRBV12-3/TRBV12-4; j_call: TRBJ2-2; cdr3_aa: CASGSGGGELFF
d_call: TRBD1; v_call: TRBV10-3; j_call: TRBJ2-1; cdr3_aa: CAISQGTGASYNEQFF
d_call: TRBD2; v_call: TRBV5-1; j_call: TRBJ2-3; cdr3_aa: CASSFRGGRAATDTQYF
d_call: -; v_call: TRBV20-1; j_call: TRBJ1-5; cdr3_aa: CSARLRGPFRPQHF
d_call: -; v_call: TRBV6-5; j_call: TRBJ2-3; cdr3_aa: CASSYGGWGTTRDTQYF
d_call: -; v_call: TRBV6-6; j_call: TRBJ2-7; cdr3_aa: CASSYTPLDAEYF
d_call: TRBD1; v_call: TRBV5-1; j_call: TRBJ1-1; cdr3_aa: CASSLGSTGGNTEAFF
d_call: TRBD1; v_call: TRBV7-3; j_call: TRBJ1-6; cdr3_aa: CASSLGTGASPLHF
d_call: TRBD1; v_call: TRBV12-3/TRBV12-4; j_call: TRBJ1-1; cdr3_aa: CASSFPDRGLAFF
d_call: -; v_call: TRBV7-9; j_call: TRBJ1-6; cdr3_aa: CASSLSSNNSPLHF
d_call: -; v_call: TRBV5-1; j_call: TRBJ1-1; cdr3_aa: CASRVRGEEAFF
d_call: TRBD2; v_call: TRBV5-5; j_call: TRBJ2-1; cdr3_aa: CASSKGTSGLGEQFF
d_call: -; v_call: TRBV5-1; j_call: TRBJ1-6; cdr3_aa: CASSLAGIKNNSPLHF
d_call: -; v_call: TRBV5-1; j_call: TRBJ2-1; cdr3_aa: CASSPGDIHNEQFF
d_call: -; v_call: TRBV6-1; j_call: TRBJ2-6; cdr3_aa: CASSKPATTGSALSGANVLTF
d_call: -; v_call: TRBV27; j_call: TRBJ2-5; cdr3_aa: CASRTMSETQYF
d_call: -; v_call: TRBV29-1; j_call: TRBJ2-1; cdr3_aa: CSVVFRGMDEQFF
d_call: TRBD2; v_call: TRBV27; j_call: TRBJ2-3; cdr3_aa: CASSPVRAGGKGTQYF
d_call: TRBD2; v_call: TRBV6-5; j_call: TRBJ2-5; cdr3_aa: CASSYGGDPETQYF
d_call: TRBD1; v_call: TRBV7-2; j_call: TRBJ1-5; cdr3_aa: CASSWDRDQPQHF
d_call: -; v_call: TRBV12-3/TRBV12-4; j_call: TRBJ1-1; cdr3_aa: CASSLSQPGEAFF
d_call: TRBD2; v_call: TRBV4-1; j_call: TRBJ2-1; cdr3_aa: CASSPPLAGGPGEQFF
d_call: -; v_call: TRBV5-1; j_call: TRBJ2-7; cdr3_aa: CASSLGGNGQYF
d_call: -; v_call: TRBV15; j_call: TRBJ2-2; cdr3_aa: CATSSPRGTGELFF
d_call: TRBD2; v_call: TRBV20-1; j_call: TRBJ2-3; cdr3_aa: CSATEGLLAGVTDTQYF
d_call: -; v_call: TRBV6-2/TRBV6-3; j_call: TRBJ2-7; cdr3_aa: CASSYKGQDYEQYF
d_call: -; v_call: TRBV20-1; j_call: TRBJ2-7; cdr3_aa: CSARGAGGGRPYEQYF
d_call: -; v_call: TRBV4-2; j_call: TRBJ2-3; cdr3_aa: CASSQARDTQYF
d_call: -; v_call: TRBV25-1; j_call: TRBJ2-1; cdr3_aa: CAVHRKGVFRSGFRNEQFF
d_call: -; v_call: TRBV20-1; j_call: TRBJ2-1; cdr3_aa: CSARSAAVNNEQFF
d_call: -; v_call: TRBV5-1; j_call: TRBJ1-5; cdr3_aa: CASSFSPGKSNQPQHF
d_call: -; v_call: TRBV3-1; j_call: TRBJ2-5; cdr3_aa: CASSQVPSQETQYF
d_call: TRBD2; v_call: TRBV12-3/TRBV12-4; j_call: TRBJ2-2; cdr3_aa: CASSPGSGIVGELFF
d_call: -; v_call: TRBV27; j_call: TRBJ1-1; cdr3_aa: CASSPHPGAAEAFF
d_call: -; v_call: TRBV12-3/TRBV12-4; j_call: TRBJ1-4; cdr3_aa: CASSFYLGEKLFF
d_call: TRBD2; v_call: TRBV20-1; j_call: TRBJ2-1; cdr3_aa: CSARDHLAGVLTEQFF
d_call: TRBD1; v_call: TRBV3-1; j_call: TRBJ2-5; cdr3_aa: CASSSGDRGRGGDETQYF
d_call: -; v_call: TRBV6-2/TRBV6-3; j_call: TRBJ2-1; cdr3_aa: CASSWGLQYNEQFF
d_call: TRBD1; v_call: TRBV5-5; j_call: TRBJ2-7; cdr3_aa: CASSLEGTGGFHEQYF
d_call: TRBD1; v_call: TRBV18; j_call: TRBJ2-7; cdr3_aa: CASSPGDRVYEQYF
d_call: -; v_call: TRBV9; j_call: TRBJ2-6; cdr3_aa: CASSVVGAGANVLTF
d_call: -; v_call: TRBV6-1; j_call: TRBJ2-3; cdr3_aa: CASSPLSGKTDTQYF
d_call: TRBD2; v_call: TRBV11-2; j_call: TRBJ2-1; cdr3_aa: CASSLRSGELYNEQFF